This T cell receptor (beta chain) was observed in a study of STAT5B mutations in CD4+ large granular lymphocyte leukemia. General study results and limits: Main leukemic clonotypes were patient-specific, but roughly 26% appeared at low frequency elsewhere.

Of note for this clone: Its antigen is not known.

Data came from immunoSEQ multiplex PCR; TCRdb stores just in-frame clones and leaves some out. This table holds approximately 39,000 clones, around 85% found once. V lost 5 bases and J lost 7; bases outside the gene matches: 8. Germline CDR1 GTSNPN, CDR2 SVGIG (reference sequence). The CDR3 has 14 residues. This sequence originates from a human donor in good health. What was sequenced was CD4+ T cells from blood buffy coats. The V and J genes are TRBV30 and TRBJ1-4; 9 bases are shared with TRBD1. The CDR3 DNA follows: TGTGCCTGGGGGGGACAGGGATGGGCTGAAAAACTGTTTTTT. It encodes CAWGGQGWAEKLFF.